These T cell receptor beta chains were read from a single sample in a study of T cell responses to AZD1222 COVID-19 vaccine. Method: immunoSEQ multiplex PCR; TCRdb's copy keeps in-frame clones and lacks some. The data hold about 79,000 clones, with roughly nine tenths observed a single time. Specimen: peripheral blood, collected on day 0 of MenACWY control vaccination. Receptors originate from an adult in good health. Each CDR3 is given with its conserved first and last residue. Fields, in order: V gene, J gene, D gene, CDR3 protein. D genes are given only for firm matches.

>TRBV29-1|TRBJ2-4|NA
CSVLFENIQYF
>TRBV4-3|TRBJ2-1|TRBD2
CASSQDTSGGDEQFF
>TRBV5-1|TRBJ2-7|TRBD2
CASRSGGANEQYF
>TRBV7-2|TRBJ1-5|NA
CASSLEPGLRQPQHF
>TRBV7-6|TRBJ1-4|NA
CASSVGRSEKLFF
>TRBV11-1|TRBJ2-7|NA
CASSEGTHRSYEQYF
>TRBV11-2|TRBJ1-1|NA
CASKLIPRDTEAFF
>TRBV9|TRBJ1-5|NA
CASTTTGQPQHF
>TRBV5-1|TRBJ1-2|NA
CASSLDGIPRDGYTF
>TRBV25-1|TRBJ2-7|NA
CASSEGHAEQYF
>TRBV5-5|TRBJ2-2|NA
CASSLWTGANTGELFF
>TRBV7-2|TRBJ1-6|NA
CASSLIGGNSPLHF
>TRBV30|TRBJ2-7|NA
CAWTQDPSSYEQYF
>TRBV11-3|TRBJ2-5|TRBD2
CASSLGVVAGIQETQYF
>TRBV6-2/TRBV6-3|TRBJ2-1|TRBD2
CASSYETSGRVYEQFF
>TRBV29-1|TRBJ1-1|TRBD1
CSVEAWTGGEAFF
>TRBV27|TRBJ2-1|TRBD2
CASSLPGLAGDNEQFF
>TRBV13|TRBJ2-7|NA
CASSKVGQAAYEQYF
>TRBV28|TRBJ1-2|NA
CATGPLNYGYTF
>TRBV6-5|TRBJ2-7|NA
CASSYSRGYEQYF
>TRBV6-4|TRBJ1-6|TRBD1
CASRDRENSPLHF
>TRBV7-2|TRBJ1-5|TRBD1
CASSLMTGGNQPQHF
>TRBV24-1|TRBJ2-1|NA
CATTGSYNEQFF
>TRBV5-4|TRBJ2-1|NA
CASSLEGLSSYNEQFF
>TRBV6-5|TRBJ1-6|NA
CATGTGYNSPLHF
>TRBV29-1|TRBJ2-3|NA
CSVEGVADTQYF
>TRBV7-9|TRBJ2-2|NA
CASSFTGTGELFF
>TRBV19|TRBJ2-1|TRBD1
CASNDRGSHNEQFF
>TRBV2|TRBJ2-7|NA
CASSLPIRGAGEQYF
>TRBV19|TRBJ1-5|TRBD1
CASSPGQGYSNQPQHF
>TRBV6-5|TRBJ2-4|TRBD1
CASSEGANAKNIQYF
>TRBV7-2|TRBJ2-5|TRBD1
CASSLGQGQETQYF
>TRBV27|TRBJ1-6|TRBD1
CASSLMRTGGYRGSYNSPLHF
>TRBV18|TRBJ2-7|NA
CASSPLGQAIYEQYF
>TRBV18|TRBJ1-1|NA
CASSPAARGIVNTEAFF
>TRBV18|TRBJ1-4|NA
CASSPNNEKLFF
>TRBV29-1|TRBJ2-1|TRBD2
CSVLTSGSYNEQFF